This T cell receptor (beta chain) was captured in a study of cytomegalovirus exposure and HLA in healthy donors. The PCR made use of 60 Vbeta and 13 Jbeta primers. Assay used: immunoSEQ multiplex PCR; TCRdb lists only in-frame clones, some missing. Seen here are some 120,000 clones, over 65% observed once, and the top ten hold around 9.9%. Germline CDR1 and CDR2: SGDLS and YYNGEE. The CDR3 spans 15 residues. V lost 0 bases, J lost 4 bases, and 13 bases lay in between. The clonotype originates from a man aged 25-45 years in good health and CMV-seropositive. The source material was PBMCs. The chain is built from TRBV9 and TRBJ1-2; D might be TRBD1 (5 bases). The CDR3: CASSVGRGGGYGYTF. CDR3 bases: TGTGCCAGCAGCGTAGGAAGGGGCGGTGGCTATGGCTACACCTTC.